This TCR beta chain was captured by sequencing in a study of blood T cells in healthy people across ages. Sample-barcoded 5' priming and a J-beta primer mix drove a second PCR of 7 to 11 cycles. A single record per CDR3 protein comes from TCRdb applying MiXCR to the 5' RACE reads. The profile shows 700,000 to 1,000,000 distinct CDR3 sequences, 44% of them singletons. CDR1 and CDR2 (germline): MGHRA, YSYEKL. The CDR3 contains 13 residues. V was trimmed by 0 bases and J by 10 bases, leaving 12 bases between them. Sequenced material: blood. The receptor's source is a man between 60 and 75 years old in good health. The rearrangement links TRBV4-1 to TRBJ1-2, with no clear D. The CDR3: CASSQDLMDDYTF. For the CDR3, the DNA is TGCGCCAGCAGCCAAGATCTTATGGACGACTACACCTTC.